The rows below give T cell receptor beta chains drawn from one sample of a study of early T cells in non-severe SARS-CoV-2 infection. TCRdb ran MiXCR on the 5' RACE reads and lists one entry per CDR3 protein. The top ten clones hold roughly an eighth of a sample with 70,000 or so distinct CDR3 sequences, about an eighth of them seen once. The sequencing sample was made of whole blood. These receptors were collected from an adult who was a healthcare worker with PCR-confirmed SARS-CoV-2 infection or an uninfected control (not recorded which). Both conserved end residues are part of each CDR3. Each record gives: J gene, D gene, V gene, CDR3 protein. The D gene is left open where the match is weak.

J: TRBJ2-5; D: TRBD2; V: TRBV11-2; CDR3: CASSLVGLAGGRLTQYF
J: TRBJ1-2; D: NA; V: TRBV6-2/TRBV6-3; CDR3: CASRDRYGYTF
J: TRBJ1-2; D: NA; V: TRBV29-1; CDR3: CSVEGERDGYTF
J: TRBJ2-7; D: NA; V: TRBV5-1; CDR3: CASSLFKSYEQYF
J: TRBJ2-5; D: NA; V: TRBV6-5; CDR3: CASSYRGETQYF
J: TRBJ1-6; D: NA; V: TRBV6-4; CDR3: CASSVGDNGNSPLHF
J: TRBJ1-6; D: NA; V: TRBV11-2; CDR3: CASSLERNNSPLHF
J: TRBJ1-5; D: NA; V: TRBV5-1; CDR3: CASSLGGDSNQPQHF
J: TRBJ1-1; D: NA; V: TRBV3-1; CDR3: CASSQEVRGTEAFF
J: TRBJ1-2; D: TRBD1; V: TRBV5-6; CDR3: CASGTDYGYTF
J: TRBJ1-2; D: NA; V: TRBV6-5; CDR3: CASSYTLSRGRAHGYTF
J: TRBJ1-1; D: NA; V: TRBV6-1; CDR3: CASRERDSAEAFF
J: TRBJ2-1; D: TRBD1; V: TRBV9; CDR3: CASSVAVTGAGDEQFF
J: TRBJ2-7; D: NA; V: TRBV28; CDR3: CASRQRQVSYEQYF
J: TRBJ2-5; D: TRBD2; V: TRBV6-1; CDR3: CASDAGAAGGTQYF
J: TRBJ2-7; D: NA; V: TRBV7-2; CDR3: CASSHRTGSSYEQYF
J: TRBJ2-3; D: NA; V: TRBV20-1; CDR3: CSARAVDGGTDTQYF
J: TRBJ2-3; D: NA; V: TRBV4-3; CDR3: CASSQDTGRDTQYF
J: TRBJ1-1; D: NA; V: TRBV13; CDR3: CASSLQGVNTEAFF
J: TRBJ2-1; D: NA; V: TRBV12-3/TRBV12-4; CDR3: CASSLITGWDEQFF
J: TRBJ2-3; D: NA; V: TRBV20-1; CDR3: CSASGESTDTQYF
J: TRBJ2-3; D: TRBD1; V: TRBV12-3/TRBV12-4; CDR3: CASSRPGTAAGDTQYF
J: TRBJ1-1; D: TRBD1; V: TRBV6-4; CDR3: CASSQKGTGGDTEAFF
J: TRBJ2-6; D: NA; V: TRBV15; CDR3: CATSGYTSGANVLTF
J: TRBJ1-6; D: NA; V: TRBV14; CDR3: CASSLYTAPNSPLHF
J: TRBJ2-1; D: TRBD1; V: TRBV20-1; CDR3: CSAPDRVGYNEQFF
J: TRBJ2-7; D: NA; V: TRBV5-1; CDR3: CASSMSQGRGEQYF
J: TRBJ2-7; D: TRBD2; V: TRBV25-1; CDR3: CASSRGGHYEQYF
J: TRBJ2-1; D: TRBD2; V: TRBV28; CDR3: CASSLGSGGSYNEQFF
J: TRBJ2-5; D: TRBD1; V: TRBV10-3; CDR3: CAINQDRVGSETQYF
J: TRBJ2-6; D: NA; V: TRBV29-1; CDR3: CSADRGSGANVLTF
J: TRBJ1-1; D: NA; V: TRBV14; CDR3: CASSQGSVSGNTEAFF
J: TRBJ2-5; D: NA; V: TRBV29-1; CDR3: CSVAKGRETQYF
J: TRBJ2-5; D: TRBD1; V: TRBV28; CDR3: CASSPNDRDGETQYF
J: TRBJ2-7; D: NA; V: TRBV6-6; CDR3: CASSDSTEVEQYF
J: TRBJ2-7; D: NA; V: TRBV29-1; CDR3: CSVAQGTYEQYF
J: TRBJ2-1; D: TRBD1; V: TRBV12-3/TRBV12-4; CDR3: CASSTGQGSFGEFF
J: TRBJ1-2; D: NA; V: TRBV20-1; CDR3: CSARALRGNYGYTF
J: TRBJ2-7; D: NA; V: TRBV20-1; CDR3: CSQTGESSYEQYF
J: TRBJ1-2; D: NA; V: TRBV9; CDR3: CASSETSTVNYGYTF
J: TRBJ2-5; D: NA; V: TRBV12-3/TRBV12-4; CDR3: CASSGTGQETQYF
J: TRBJ2-7; D: NA; V: TRBV2; CDR3: CASKGGIYEQYF
J: TRBJ2-1; D: TRBD2; V: TRBV12-3/TRBV12-4; CDR3: CASSLERGGNEQFF
J: TRBJ1-4; D: NA; V: TRBV11-2; CDR3: CASSFYRDYHATNEKLFF
J: TRBJ1-2; D: TRBD1; V: TRBV7-6; CDR3: CASSRRQGVRGYTF
J: TRBJ2-3; D: TRBD2; V: TRBV20-1; CDR3: CSASGGLSTDTQYF
J: TRBJ2-3; D: NA; V: TRBV9; CDR3: CASPSTDTQYF
J: TRBJ2-7; D: TRBD2; V: TRBV20-1; CDR3: CSASSGASSYEQYF
J: TRBJ1-2; D: NA; V: TRBV4-2; CDR3: CATSPTDAGDYGYTF
J: TRBJ1-1; D: NA; V: TRBV15; CDR3: CATSRDLDATEAFF
J: TRBJ2-1; D: TRBD2; V: TRBV6-2/TRBV6-3; CDR3: CASSPGTISYNEQFF
J: TRBJ1-2; D: NA; V: TRBV7-9; CDR3: CASSRTDFYTF